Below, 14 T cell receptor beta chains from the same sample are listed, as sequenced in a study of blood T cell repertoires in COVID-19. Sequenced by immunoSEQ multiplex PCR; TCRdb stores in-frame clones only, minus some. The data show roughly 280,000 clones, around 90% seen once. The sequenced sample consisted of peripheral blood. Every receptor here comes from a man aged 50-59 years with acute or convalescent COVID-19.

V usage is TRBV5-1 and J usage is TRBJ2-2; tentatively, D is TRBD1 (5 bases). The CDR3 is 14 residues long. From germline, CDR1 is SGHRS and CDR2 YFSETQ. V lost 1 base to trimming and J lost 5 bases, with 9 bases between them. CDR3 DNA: TGCGCCAGCAGCTTGAGGGGAACGACCGGGGAGCTGTTTTTT. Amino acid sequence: CASSLRGTTGELFF.

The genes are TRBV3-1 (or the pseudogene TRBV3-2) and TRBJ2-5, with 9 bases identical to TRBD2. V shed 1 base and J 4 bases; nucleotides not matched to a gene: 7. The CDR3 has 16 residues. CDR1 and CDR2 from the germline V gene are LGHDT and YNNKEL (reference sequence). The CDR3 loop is CASSQVGTSIGETQYF. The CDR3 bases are TGTGCCAGCAGCCAAGTCGGGACTAGCATTGGAGAGACCCAGTACTTC.

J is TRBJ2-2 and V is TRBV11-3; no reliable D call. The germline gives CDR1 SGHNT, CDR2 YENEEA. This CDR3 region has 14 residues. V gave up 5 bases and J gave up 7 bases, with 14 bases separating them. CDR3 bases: TGTGCCAGCAGCCGCCAAAACATAAACGGGGAGCTGTTTTTT. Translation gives CASSRQNINGELFF.

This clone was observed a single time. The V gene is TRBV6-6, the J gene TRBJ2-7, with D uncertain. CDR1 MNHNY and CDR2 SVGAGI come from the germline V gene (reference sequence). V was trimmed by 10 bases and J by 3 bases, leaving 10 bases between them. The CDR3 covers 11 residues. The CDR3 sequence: CATSRVYEQYF. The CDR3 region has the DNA TGTGCCACCTCCCGAGTCTACGAGCAGTACTTC.

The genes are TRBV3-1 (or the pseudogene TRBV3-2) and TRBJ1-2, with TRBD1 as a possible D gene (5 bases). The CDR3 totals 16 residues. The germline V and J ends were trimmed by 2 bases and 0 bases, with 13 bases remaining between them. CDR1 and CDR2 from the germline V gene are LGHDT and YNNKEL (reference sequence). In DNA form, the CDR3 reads TGTGCCAGCAGCCAACCGGGGGACGGTGCTAACTATGGCTACACCTTC. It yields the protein CASSQPGDGANYGYTF.

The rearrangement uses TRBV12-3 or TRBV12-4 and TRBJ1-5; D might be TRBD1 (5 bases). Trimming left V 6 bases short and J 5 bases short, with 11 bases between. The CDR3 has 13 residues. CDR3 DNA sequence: TGTGCCAGCAGCACAGGTTACGATCAGCCCCAGCATTTT. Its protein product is CASSTGYDQPQHF.

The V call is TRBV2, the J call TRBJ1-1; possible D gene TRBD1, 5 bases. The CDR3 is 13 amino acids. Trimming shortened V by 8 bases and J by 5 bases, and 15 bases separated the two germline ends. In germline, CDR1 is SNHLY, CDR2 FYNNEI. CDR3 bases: TGTGCCAGCGGGGTGGAGGGGTCAACTGAAGCTTTCTTT. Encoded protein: CASGVEGSTEAFF.

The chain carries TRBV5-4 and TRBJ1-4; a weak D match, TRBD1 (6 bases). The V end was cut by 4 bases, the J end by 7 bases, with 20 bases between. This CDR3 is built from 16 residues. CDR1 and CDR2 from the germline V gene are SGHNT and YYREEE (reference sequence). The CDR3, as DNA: TGTGCCAGCAGCATGGACAGAGCCCTAGGGGGTGAAAAACTGTTTTTT. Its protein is CASSMDRALGGEKLFF.

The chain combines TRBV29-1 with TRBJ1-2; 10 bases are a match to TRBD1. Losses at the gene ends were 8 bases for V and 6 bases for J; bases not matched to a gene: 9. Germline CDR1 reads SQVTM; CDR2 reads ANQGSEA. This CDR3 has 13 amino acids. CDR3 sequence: CSTDGTGVDGYTF. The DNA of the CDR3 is TGCAGCACGGACGGGACAGGGGTGGATGGCTACACCTTC.

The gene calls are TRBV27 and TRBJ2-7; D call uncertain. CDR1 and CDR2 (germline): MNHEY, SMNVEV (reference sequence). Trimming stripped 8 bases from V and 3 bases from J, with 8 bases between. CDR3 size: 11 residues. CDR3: CASSGRYEQYF. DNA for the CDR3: TGTGCCAGCTCCGGTCGCTACGAGCAGTACTTC.

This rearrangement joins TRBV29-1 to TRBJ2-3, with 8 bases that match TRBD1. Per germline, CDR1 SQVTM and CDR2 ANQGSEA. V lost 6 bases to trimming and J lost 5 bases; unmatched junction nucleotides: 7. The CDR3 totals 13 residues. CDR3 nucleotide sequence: TGCAGCGTCCCCCAGGGGGCTAGAGATACGCAGTATTTT. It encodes CSVPQGARDTQYF.

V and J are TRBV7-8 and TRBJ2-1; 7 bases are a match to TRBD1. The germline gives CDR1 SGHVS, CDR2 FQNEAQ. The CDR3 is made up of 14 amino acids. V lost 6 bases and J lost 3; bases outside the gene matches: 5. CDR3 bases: TGTGCCAGCAGGCTGCCAGGGGGCTACAATGAGCAGTTCTTC. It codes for CASRLPGGYNEQFF.

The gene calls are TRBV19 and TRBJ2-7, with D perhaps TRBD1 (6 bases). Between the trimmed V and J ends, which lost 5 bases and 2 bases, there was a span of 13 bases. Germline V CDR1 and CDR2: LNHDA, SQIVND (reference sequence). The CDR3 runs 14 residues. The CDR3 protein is CASSSGTSTYEQYF. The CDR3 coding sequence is TGTGCCAGTAGTTCAGGGACATCGACCTACGAGCAGTACTTC.

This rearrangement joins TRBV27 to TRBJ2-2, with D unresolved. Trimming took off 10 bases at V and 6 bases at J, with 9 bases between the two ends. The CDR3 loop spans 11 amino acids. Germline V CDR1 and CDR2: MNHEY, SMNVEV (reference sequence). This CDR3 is CAIPPSGELFF. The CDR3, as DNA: TGTGCCATCCCCCCGTCCGGGGAGCTGTTTTTT.